The following is a T cell receptor beta chain sequence with its context. Its target antigen remains unknown. Base qualities are not provided; no much larger clone lies one nucleotide away. The data belong to a study of T-cell memory formation after mild COVID-19 (dated by TCRdb to the early 2020s). For context, the study as a whole: Most TCR sequence clusters were specific to one of the two donors. The cohort was made up of two young adult volunteers, one female and one male, who were previously healthy. In a couple of donors, T-cell clones that expanded and contracted after mild COVID-19 were followed by sequencing TCRalpha and TCRbeta repertoires longitudinally.

Ficoll-Paque density gradient centrifugation was used to isolate PBMCs. Paper-wide results and their limitations: The study included only a couple of mild cases, and larger cohorts that include severe cases with pre-infection samples were judged to be necessary. Some responding clones were detected in pre-infection memory, suggesting pre-existing cross-reactive memory T cells joined the SARS-CoV-2 response. Contracting CD4+ clones turned up mainly in the CM and EM memory subsets, whereas EMRA was where CD8+ clones were enriched. Clones that contracted from day 15 to 85 showed balanced CD4/CD8 phenotypes, whereas a second wave of clones that expanded from day 15 to 37 leaned towards CD4+. Whether the second-wave clones peaking on day 37 were SARS-CoV-2 specific was not confirmed.

Including cysteine and phenylalanine, the CDR3 has 15 amino acids. The DNA shown is the 45-base CDR3, in frame from base 1. V is pared back by 2 bases and J by 6 bases, with 13 bases lying between the germline termini. Sequenced on an Illumina NovaSeq 6000. cDNA libraries for TCRalpha and TCRbeta were prepared by 5'RACE using constant-segment primers, with sample barcodes and unique molecular identifiers added. Trizol reagent was used to extract RNA from every sample. The libraries were amplified in two PCR steps, and the second step added a second sample barcode and Illumina TruSeq adapters. Sequencing of libraries was performed on an Illumina NovaSeq with 2 x 150 bp paired-end reads. On the authors' methods: Reads were demultiplexed and collapsed into UMI-guided consensus sequences with migec v1.2.7. Using mixcr v2.1.11, UMI consensuses were aligned to TRA and TRB V and J templates and then assembled into clonotypes. A clonotype was counted as expanded or contracted only when both edgeR and NoisET called the clonotype significant, with the noise models trained on biological replicates. For edgeR calls, the thresholds were a false discovery rate-adjusted p below 0.01 and a log2 fold-change of 1. PCA with hierarchical clustering of max-normalized trajectories of the 1000 most abundant clonotypes was used as exploratory dynamics analysis. Separately sequenced CD4+ and CD8+ repertoires were used to assign a CD4 or CD8 phenotype to each responding clone. TCRdb took the public reads, trimmed them with fastp at Q25, ran MiXCR for clone calling and kept in-frame beta chains. All rows with the same CDR3 protein become a single entry with the most common DNA and genes. The V and J calls and clone size are TCRdb's, not the authors'. This sample gives about 350,000 distinct CDR3 sequences in total; approximately 15% of them show up just once. Around 21% of the sample comes from the top ten.

The source material was PBMCs or a T cell subset sorted from them (not recorded which). In this chain, TRBV12-3 or TRBV12-4 is recombined with TRBJ1-4; the D region possibly corresponds to TRBD1 (5 bases align). This clonotype originated in a man aged 18 to 30 who had mild COVID-19 (a few samples of this study predate the infection). The sample titles of this study are shuffled in the database, so cell type and time point are left out; the donor was told from shared clones. The DNA reads as follows: TGTGCCAGCAGTTTAAGTTTCGGGGGGGATGAAAAACTGTTTTTT. This gives the protein CASSLSFGGDEKLFF.